Each of the 30 T cell receptor beta chains below was sequenced from the same sample in a study of shared clonotypes between healthy human individuals. This table comes from immunoSEQ multiplex PCR, and its TCRdb copy is limited to in-frame clones, with some not included. The table includes roughly 410,000 clones, about 96% detected once. Sequencing used memory CD8+ T cells sorted from blood. The sample's subset: CD45RO+ cells pooled with CCR7-negative TemRA cells. These TCRs come from a young man in good health.

The chain combines TRBV30 with TRBJ2-7; 12 bases are shared with TRBD2. The junction had 8 bases not matched to a gene; V was cut back by 2 bases and J by 6 bases. Germline-derived CDR1 and CDR2 are GTSNPN and SVGIG (reference sequence). CDR3 length equals 15 residues. CDR3 amino acids: CAWSPRLAGVSEQYF. CDR3 sequence (DNA): TGTGCCTGGAGTCCCCGACTAGCGGGAGTCTCCGAGCAGTACTTC.

V is TRBV14 and J is TRBJ2-7; TRBD2 aligns across 7 bases. This CDR3 has 15 amino acids. Germline V gene data show CDR1 as SGHDN and CDR2 as FVKESK. The V gene end was trimmed by 3 bases and the J gene end by 6 bases; junction bases not matched to a gene: 11. The CDR3 loop is CASSQGSGRVGEQYF. In DNA, the CDR3 is TGTGCCAGCAGCCAGGGTAGCGGGCGGGTCGGCGAGCAGTACTTC.

This clone was recorded once. The rearrangement joins TRBV27 to TRBJ2-6, with a weak D call TRBD1 (6 bases). The CDR3 is 16 amino acids. Germline assignment: CDR1 MNHEY and CDR2 SMNVEV (reference sequence). Trimming pared 1 base from V and 0 bases from J, leaving 7 bases between. The CDR3 here is CASSLLGASGANVLTF. The CDR3 DNA sequence: TGTGCCAGCAGTTTATTGGGGGCCTCTGGGGCCAACGTCCTGACTTTC.

The V call is TRBV30, the J call TRBJ2-3; TRBD1 is a possible D gene (5 bases). The CDR3 is made up of 12 amino acids. Germline V CDR1 and CDR2: GTSNPN, SVGIG (reference sequence). Trimming pared 2 bases from V and 6 bases from J, leaving 9 bases between. The CDR3 DNA follows: TGTGCCTGGAGTCCGCGACAGGATACGCAGTATTTT. It is translated as CAWSPRQDTQYF.

The chain couples TRBV9 to TRBJ2-6, with D hard to call. The CDR3 has 19 residues. Germline V gene lookup returns CDR1 SGDLS and CDR2 YYNGEE. V lost 4 bases, J lost 1 base, and 21 bases lay in between. This CDR3 reads CASSTGSNRAASGANVLTF. CDR3 coding DNA: TGTGCCAGCAGCACCGGATCTAACCGGGCCGCTTCTGGGGCCAACGTCCTGACTTTC. Full variable domain (remainder filled in from reference TRBV9 and TRBJ2-6): DSGVTQTPKHLITATGQRVTLRCSPRSGDLSVYWYQQSLDQGLQFLIQYYNGEERAKGNILERFSAQQFPDLHSELNLSSLELGDSALYFCASSTGSNRAASGANVLTFGAGSRLTVL.

The chain joins TRBV29-1 to TRBJ1-2; D possibly corresponds to TRBD1 (5 bases). The CDR3 sequence is 12 residues long. With 3 bases removed from V and 3 bases from J, the gap between germline ends came to 8 bases. The germline V gene encodes CDR1 SQVTM and CDR2 ANQGSEA. CDR3 in DNA: TGCAGCGTTGAGACGGGGGACTATGGCTACACCTTC. Protein product: CSVETGDYGYTF.

This chain joins TRBV15 and TRBJ2-5; D ambiguous. Germline V gene lookup returns CDR1 LNHNV and CDR2 YYDKDF (reference sequence). Between the trimmed V and J ends, which lost 0 bases and 2 bases, there was a span of 10 bases. This CDR3 spans 15 amino acids. The CDR3 nucleotides read TGTGCCACCAGCAGAGATGGGTGGGGACAAGAGACCCAGTACTTC. Protein: CATSRDGWGQETQYF.

About this clone: The same CDR3 arises from other DNA sequences in this sample as well. The chain couples TRBV28 to TRBJ2-7, with 8 bases that match TRBD1. Germline V gene sequence: CDR1 MDHEN, CDR2 SYDVKM. The CDR3 consists of 14 residues. Trimming took 2 bases from V and 4 from J; bases not matched to a gene: 4. The CDR3 region is CASSLPGQVYEQYF. In DNA form, the CDR3 reads TGTGCCAGCAGTTTACCGGGACAGGTTTACGAGCAGTACTTC.

The chain couples TRBV19 to TRBJ2-7; no clear D. V was pared by 6 bases and J by 3 bases, with 3 bases between. This CDR3 comprises 10 residues. Germline V lookup: CDR1 LNHDA, CDR2 SQIVND (reference sequence). The CDR3 loop is CASRNYEQYF. The CDR3 DNA reads TGTGCCAGTAGGAACTACGAGCAGTACTTC.

V gene TRBV7-9 combines with J gene TRBJ2-5, with 8 bases matching TRBD1. V shed 3 bases and J 2 bases; nucleotides not matched to a gene: 5. The CDR3 is made up of 15 amino acids. Per germline, CDR1 SEHNR and CDR2 FQNEAQ (reference sequence). CDR3 region: CASSFAGGYQETQYF. The DNA for the CDR3 is TGTGCCAGCAGCTTCGCAGGGGGCTATCAAGAGACCCAGTACTTC. The full variable domain, in which reference TRBV7-9 and TRBJ2-5 provide the parts outside the CDR3, is DTGVSQNPRHKITKRGQNVTFRCDPISEHNRLYWYRQTLGQGPEFLTYFQNEAQLEKSRLLSDRFSAERPKGSFSTLEIQRTEQGDSAMYLCASSFAGGYQETQYFGPGTRLLVL.

In this sample, this clone turned up once. The genes are TRBV19 and TRBJ1-6; D is undetermined. Germline assignment: CDR1 LNHDA and CDR2 SQIVND (reference sequence). Trimming removed 9 bases at V and 8 bases at J, with 11 bases between. The CDR3 runs to 12 residues. The CDR3 DNA is TGTGCCAGGGACCCATGGGATTCACCCCTCCACTTT. Amino acid sequence: CARDPWDSPLHF. Supplemented by reference TRBV19 and TRBJ1-6, the full variable domain reads DGGITQSPKYLFRKEGQNVTLSCEQNLNHDAMYWYRQDPGQGLRLIYYSQIVNDFQKGDIAEGYSVSREKKESFPLTVTSAQKNPTAFYLCARDPWDSPLHFGNGTRLTVT.

V gene TRBV25-1 combines with J gene TRBJ2-2; 7 positions match TRBD1. The CDR3 has 15 residues. Germline V gene data show CDR1 as MGHDK and CDR2 as SYGVNS. V lost 1 base and J lost 5; bases outside the gene matches: 4. The CDR3 loop reads CASSELLRGTGELFF. DNA of the CDR3: TGTGCCAGCAGTGAATTGCTCAGGGGGACCGGGGAGCTGTTTTTT. Full variable domain (outside the CDR3, taken from reference TRBV25-1 and TRBJ2-2): EADIYQTPRYLVIGTGKKITLECSQTMGHDKMYWYQQDPGMELHLIHYSYGVNSTEKGDLSSESTVSRIRTEHFPLTLESARPSHTSQYLCASSELLRGTGELFFGEGSRLTVL.

The chain joins TRBV27 to TRBJ1-1; D is possibly TRBD1 (5 bases). CDR1 and CDR2 from the germline V gene are MNHEY and SMNVEV (reference sequence). This CDR3 contains 14 residues. The V gene lost 2 bases and the J gene lost 8 bases, with 15 bases spanning the gap. The CDR3: CASSLRYRQGEAFF. For the CDR3, the DNA is TGTGCCAGCAGTTTAAGGTACAGGCAAGGGGAAGCTTTCTTT.

The chain joins TRBV2 to TRBJ2-7; 10 bases are a match to TRBD2. Germline CDR1 is SNHLY and CDR2 is FYNNEI. The trim removed 4 bases at V and 4 bases at J, leaving 10 bases unmatched. The CDR3 consists of 16 residues. The CDR3 DNA reads TGTGCCAGCAGTGGGGTCCCTAGCGGGAGCTCGTACGAGCAGTACTTC. Amino acids: CASSGVPSGSSYEQYF. Filled out from reference TRBV2 and TRBJ2-7, the complete variable domain reads EPEVTQTPSHQVTQMGQEVILRCVPISNHLYFYWYRQILGQKVEFLVSFYNNEISEKSEIFDDQFSVERPDGSNFTLKIRSTKLEDSAMYFCASSGVPSGSSYEQYFGPGTRLTVT.

CDR3 in DNA: TGTGCCTGGAGTGGCCACCCGGGCAGCTACACAGATACGCAGTATTTT. Translating it yields CAWSGHPGSYTDTQYF. This rearrangement joins TRBV30 to TRBJ2-3; D unclear. Trimming removed 1 base from V and 2 bases from J, with 16 bases in between. This CDR3 spans 16 amino acids. The V gene's germline CDR1 is GTSNPN and CDR2 SVGIG (reference sequence).

This rearrangement joins TRBV19 to TRBJ1-5; no reliable D call. The V and J ends lost 7 bases and 7 bases respectively, with 11 bases between them. From germline, CDR1 is LNHDA and CDR2 SQIVND (reference sequence). This CDR3 region has 12 residues. CDR3 sequence reads: CASTHNEQPQHF. The CDR3 region has the DNA TGTGCCAGTACCCACAACGAGCAGCCCCAGCATTTT.

The chain uses TRBV7-6 and TRBJ2-2, with 8 bases aligning to TRBD2. Germline V lookup: CDR1 SGHVS, CDR2 FNYEAQ. The length of the CDR3 is 19 residues. The V gene end was trimmed by 5 bases and the J gene end by 5 bases; junction bases not matched to a gene: 19. Written as DNA, the CDR3 is TGTGCCAGCAGCGAATACGCACCAGCGGGAGATTTAGGGACCGGGGAGCTGTTTTTT. As protein: CASSEYAPAGDLGTGELFF. Full variable domain (rest looked up from reference TRBV7-6 and TRBJ2-2): GAGVSQSPRYKVTKRGQDVALRCDPISGHVSLYWYRQALGQGPEFLTYFNYEAQQDKSGLPNDRFSAERPEGSISTLTIQRTEQRDSAMYRCASSEYAPAGDLGTGELFFGEGSRLTVL.

J is TRBJ2-7 and V is TRBV2; TRBD2 aligns across 7 bases. The CDR3 is 12 residues long. CDR1 is SNHLY and CDR2 is FYNNEI in the germline V gene. The V gene end was trimmed by 8 bases and the J gene end by 4 bases; junction bases not matched to a gene: 5. The CDR3 region has the DNA TGTGCCAGCCTCGGGGAGGGTTACGAGCAGTACTTC. Translation gives CASLGEGYEQYF.

The rearrangement links TRBV11-2 to TRBJ2-7; D possibly corresponds to TRBD2 (5 bases). Germline CDR1 and CDR2: SGHAT and FQNNGV. The length of the CDR3 is 12 residues. Trimming took 5 bases from V and 4 from J, leaving 9 bases between them. The CDR3 DNA is TGTGCCAGCAGCCTTAGCGAGTACGAGCAGTACTTC. Protein: CASSLSEYEQYF.

The chain employs TRBV6-4 and TRBJ1-2; D is perhaps TRBD1 (5 bases). Germline loops: CDR1 MRHNA, CDR2 SNTAGT. The CDR3 has 17 residues. V was shortened by 5 bases and J by 1 base, with 20 bases between the two germline ends. CDR3 in amino acids: CASSNLPGTAVNYGYTF. In DNA, the CDR3 is TGTGCCAGCAGTAACTTACCTGGGACGGCGGTTAACTATGGCTACACCTTC.

The chain couples TRBV7-8 to TRBJ1-2; a possible D gene is TRBD1 (5 bases). Germline assignment: CDR1 SGHVS and CDR2 FQNEAQ. The CDR3 spans 12 residues. The germline V and J ends were trimmed by 5 bases and 11 bases, with 15 bases remaining between them. CDR3 amino acids: CASSGAGLGYTF. In DNA form, the CDR3 reads TGTGCCAGCAGCGGGGCAGGCCTAGGGTACACCTTC.

The CDR3 loop reads CSVRDSYYEQYF. The CDR3 DNA sequence: TGCAGCGTTAGAGACAGTTATTACGAGCAGTACTTC. The genes are TRBV29-1 and TRBJ2-7; perhaps TRBD1 as D (5 bases). CDR1 and CDR2 (germline): SQVTM, ANQGSEA. This CDR3 region has 12 residues. Trimming shortened V by 5 bases and J by 4 bases, and 12 bases separated the two germline ends.

This sequence joins TRBV5-1 and TRBJ2-5; 9 bases are shared with TRBD1. CDR3 length equals 15 residues. The germline V gene has CDR1 SGHRS and CDR2 YFSETQ. Trimming cost V 0 bases and J 5 bases; bases outside gene matches: 5. CDR3 loop: CASSLGDRVWETQYF. The DNA of the CDR3 is TGCGCCAGCAGCTTGGGGGACAGGGTATGGGAGACCCAGTACTTC.

The rearrangement uses TRBV27 and TRBJ2-7; D perhaps matches TRBD2 (5 bases). Germline V gives CDR1 MNHEY, CDR2 SMNVEV (reference sequence). The V end was cut by 6 bases, the J end by 7 bases, with 28 bases between. The CDR3 loop spans 17 amino acids. In DNA, the CDR3 is TGTGCCAGCAGCTCACCTCGCGGACTTCCTCTCCTACGGGAGCAGTACTTC. Amino acid sequence: CASSSPRGLPLLREQYF.

The V gene is TRBV28, the J gene TRBJ1-4; D is unclear. The length of the CDR3 is 13 residues. Germline loops: CDR1 MDHEN, CDR2 SYDVKM. Between the trimmed V and J ends, which lost 8 bases and 6 bases, there was a span of 13 bases. The CDR3, as DNA: TGTGCCAGCGGCGCTGAAATACATGAAAAACTGTTTTTT. Its protein product is CASGAEIHEKLFF.

The gene calls are TRBV27 and TRBJ1-1; D call uncertain. CDR1 is MNHEY, CDR2 SMNVEV, per germline (reference sequence). V lost 3 bases to trimming and J lost 0 bases, with 17 bases between them. This CDR3 contains 17 residues. In nucleotides, the CDR3 is TGTGCCAGCAGTTTCCTGGCTACGGTTGGGCTGAACACTGAAGCTTTCTTT. It yields the protein CASSFLATVGLNTEAFF.

V and J are TRBV2 and TRBJ2-2; maybe TRBD2 (6 bases). The CDR3 sequence is 15 residues long. Germline assignment: CDR1 SNHLY and CDR2 FYNNEI. V was pared by 4 bases and J by 4 bases, with 13 bases between. CDR3 region: CASSALALGTGELFF. CDR3 coding DNA: TGTGCCAGCAGTGCCCTAGCGTTGGGCACCGGGGAGCTGTTTTTT.

The chain joins TRBV7-9 to TRBJ1-2, with TRBD1 identical over 7 bases. The CDR3 sequence is 13 residues long. V was pared by 5 bases and J by 4 bases, with 4 bases of the junction left unmatched. Germline CDR1 is SEHNR and CDR2 is FQNEAQ (reference sequence). CDR3 amino acids: CASSPTGLYGYTF. For the CDR3, the DNA is TGTGCCAGCAGCCCGACAGGGCTCTATGGCTACACCTTC. The whole variable domain, remainder taken from reference TRBV7-9 and TRBJ1-2, is DTGVSQNPRHKITKRGQNVTFRCDPISEHNRLYWYRQTLGQGPEFLTYFQNEAQLEKSRLLSDRFSAERPKGSFSTLEIQRTEQGDSAMYLCASSPTGLYGYTFGSGTRLTVV.

The CDR3 DNA follows: TGTGCCAGCAGCTTAAAGGGGGACACTGAAGCTTTCTTT. Translation: CASSLKGDTEAFF. The rearrangement uses TRBV7-6 and TRBJ1-1, with D perhaps matching TRBD1 (6 bases). The V gene's germline CDR1 is SGHVS and CDR2 FNYEAQ. Trimming took off 2 bases at V and 3 bases at J, with 7 bases between the two ends. This CDR3 is 13 amino acids long.

About this clone: Other DNA sequences in the sample encode the same CDR3. The V gene is TRBV28, the J gene TRBJ2-7, with unresolved D. The V gene's germline CDR1 is MDHEN and CDR2 SYDVKM. Trimming shortened V by 3 bases and J by 3 bases, and 3 bases separated the two germline ends. The CDR3 sequence is 11 residues long. CDR3 in DNA: TGTGCCAGCAGTTTTAGCTACGAGCAGTACTTC. Translation: CASSFSYEQYF.